These T cell receptor beta chains were read from a single sample in a study of brain T cells in children with intractable seizures. Data came from immunoSEQ multiplex PCR; TCRdb stores just in-frame clones and leaves some out. The data show 5,000 or so clones, about 90% seen once. Sequencing was performed on resected brain tissue, taken at surgery. Receptors originate from a boy less than two years old with focal cortical dysplasia and intractable seizures. Each CDR3 is given with its conserved first and last residue. D genes are given only for firm matches. A row's size may be missing; if present it is once, few, many or a size class.

j_call: TRBJ2-7; clone_size: NA; v_call: TRBV27; d_call: NA; cdr3_nt: TGTGCCAGCAGTCCCCTGGCGGGTCAGAGCTCCTACGAGCAGTACTTC; cdr3_aa: CASSPLAGQSSYEQYF
j_call: TRBJ1-1; clone_size: NA; v_call: TRBV6-7; d_call: TRBD1; cdr3_nt: TGTGCCAGCAGTTACCGAGGGACAGGGAGGAACACTGAAGCTTTCTTT; cdr3_aa: CASSYRGTGRNTEAFF
j_call: TRBJ1-2; clone_size: once; v_call: TRBV13; d_call: NA; cdr3_nt: TGTGCCAGCAGCCCCCGGGGTAACTATGGCTACACCTTC; cdr3_aa: CASSPRGNYGYTF
j_call: TRBJ1-5; clone_size: NA; v_call: TRBV28; d_call: NA; cdr3_nt: TGTGCCAGCAGTCTTAATCCAGGTGGTCAGCCCCAGCATTTT; cdr3_aa: CASSLNPGGQPQHF
j_call: TRBJ2-7; clone_size: NA; v_call: TRBV5-6; d_call: NA; cdr3_nt: TGTGCCAGCACCCCCTTGGGAGCCTACGAGCAGTACTTC; cdr3_aa: CASTPLGAYEQYF
j_call: TRBJ2-1; clone_size: NA; v_call: TRBV6-1; d_call: TRBD2; cdr3_nt: TGTGCCAGCAGTGAAATTAGCGGGGGGGCCAATGAGCAGTTCTTC; cdr3_aa: CASSEISGGANEQFF
j_call: TRBJ2-7; clone_size: NA; v_call: TRBV5-1; d_call: TRBD2; cdr3_nt: TGCGCCAGCAGACAATTCGAAAGCGGGGGATCCTACGAGCAGTACTTC; cdr3_aa: CASRQFESGGSYEQYF
j_call: TRBJ1-2; clone_size: NA; v_call: TRBV18; d_call: TRBD1; cdr3_nt: TGTGCCAGCTCACCGATTCGGACAGGAGGCTACACCTTC; cdr3_aa: CASSPIRTGGYTF
j_call: TRBJ1-2; clone_size: NA; v_call: TRBV19; d_call: NA; cdr3_nt: TGTGCCAGTAGTAACAAGCGGTGGGGATCGGACTATGGCTACACCTTC; cdr3_aa: CASSNKRWGSDYGYTF
j_call: TRBJ2-5; clone_size: NA; v_call: TRBV6-5; d_call: NA; cdr3_nt: TGTGCCACCCGAGGGGGGGGTCGAGAGACCCAGTACTTC; cdr3_aa: CATRGGGRETQYF
j_call: TRBJ1-5; clone_size: NA; v_call: TRBV28; d_call: NA; cdr3_nt: TGTGCCAGCAGTCCGGGGGCGAGCAATCAGCCCCAGCATTTT; cdr3_aa: CASSPGASNQPQHF
j_call: TRBJ2-7; clone_size: NA; v_call: TRBV13; d_call: TRBD1; cdr3_nt: TGTGCCAGCAGCTTAAGGGGGCGGAACTCCTACGAGCAGTACTTC; cdr3_aa: CASSLRGRNSYEQYF
j_call: TRBJ2-1; clone_size: NA; v_call: TRBV6-5; d_call: TRBD1; cdr3_nt: TGTGCCAGCAGCATGACAGGGAGCTCCTACAATGAGCAGTTCTTC; cdr3_aa: CASSMTGSSYNEQFF
j_call: TRBJ1-2; clone_size: few; v_call: TRBV15; d_call: NA; cdr3_nt: TGTGCCACCAGCAGAGATTTCGCAGACACTTATGGCTACACCTTC; cdr3_aa: CATSRDFADTYGYTF
j_call: TRBJ1-2; clone_size: once; v_call: TRBV2; d_call: NA; cdr3_nt: TGTGCCAGCAGTGAGGGGGCCAGCTATGGCTACACCTTC; cdr3_aa: CASSEGASYGYTF
j_call: TRBJ1-2; clone_size: once; v_call: TRBV9; d_call: NA; cdr3_nt: TGTGCCAGCAGCGTAGGCGCTGGAGTCTATGGCTACACCTTC; cdr3_aa: CASSVGAGVYGYTF
j_call: TRBJ2-1; clone_size: NA; v_call: TRBV2; d_call: TRBD2; cdr3_nt: TGTGCCAGCAGTGCCACTCGGGGGGGCCAGTTCTTC; cdr3_aa: CASSATRGGQFF
j_call: TRBJ1-1; clone_size: NA; v_call: TRBV10-3; d_call: NA; cdr3_nt: TGTGCCATCAGTGAGTTTTTCACTGAAGCTTTCTTT; cdr3_aa: CAISEFFTEAFF
j_call: TRBJ1-6; clone_size: NA; v_call: TRBV2; d_call: NA; cdr3_nt: TGTGCCAGCACGGGACTAAAGAATTCACCCCTCCACTTT; cdr3_aa: CASTGLKNSPLHF
j_call: TRBJ2-7; clone_size: NA; v_call: TRBV7-6; d_call: TRBD1; cdr3_nt: TGTGCCAGCAGCTTCGACGTCGAAACAGGGGACTACGAGCAGTACTTC; cdr3_aa: CASSFDVETGDYEQYF
j_call: TRBJ2-2; clone_size: NA; v_call: TRBV6-4; d_call: NA; cdr3_nt: TGTGCCAGCAGTCAGGGTCGGGACACCGGGGAGCTGTTTTTT; cdr3_aa: CASSQGRDTGELFF
j_call: TRBJ2-7; clone_size: NA; v_call: TRBV3-1/TRBV3-2; d_call: NA; cdr3_nt: TGTGCCAGCAGCCAAGTCTACGGTTTTCAGTACGAGCAGTACTTC; cdr3_aa: CASSQVYGFQYEQYF
j_call: TRBJ2-3; clone_size: NA; v_call: TRBV19; d_call: TRBD2; cdr3_nt: TGTGCCAGCCAAACGGGGACTAGCGGGGTAGGCACGCAGTATTTT; cdr3_aa: CASQTGTSGVGTQYF
j_call: TRBJ2-4; clone_size: NA; v_call: TRBV27; d_call: NA; cdr3_nt: TGTGCCAGCAGTTTATGGGCCAAAAACATTCAGTACTTC; cdr3_aa: CASSLWAKNIQYF
j_call: TRBJ1-1; clone_size: NA; v_call: TRBV9; d_call: NA; cdr3_nt: TGTGCCAGCAGCGAGGCTAGCAGGGGCCCTCCCCTCTTT; cdr3_aa: CASSEASRGPPLF
j_call: TRBJ2-5; clone_size: NA; v_call: TRBV18; d_call: NA; cdr3_nt: TGTGCCAGCTCACCACTCGGTTCCTCTGGTTCGGGAAAGACCCAGTACTTC; cdr3_aa: CASSPLGSSGSGKTQYF
j_call: TRBJ2-5; clone_size: once; v_call: TRBV9; d_call: TRBD2; cdr3_nt: TGTGCCAGCAGCGCCAAAGGAGCGGGGCCGGGGGAGACCCAGTACTTC; cdr3_aa: CASSAKGAGPGETQYF
j_call: TRBJ1-2; clone_size: few; v_call: TRBV7-9; d_call: TRBD1; cdr3_nt: TGTGCCAGCAGCTCGGACAGGGTTGGCTACACCTTC; cdr3_aa: CASSSDRVGYTF
j_call: TRBJ1-1; clone_size: NA; v_call: TRBV3-1/TRBV3-2; d_call: NA; cdr3_nt: TGTGCCAGCAGCCAAGGTGCACACACTGAAGCTTTCTTT; cdr3_aa: CASSQGAHTEAFF
j_call: TRBJ2-3; clone_size: NA; v_call: TRBV10-3; d_call: NA; cdr3_nt: TGTGCCATCAGTGCCCTAAACACAGATACGCAGTATTTT; cdr3_aa: CAISALNTDTQYF
j_call: TRBJ1-1; clone_size: NA; v_call: TRBV2; d_call: TRBD1; cdr3_nt: TGTGGCAGCCGGCCCGGACAGGTCCTCATGAACACTGAAGCTTTCTTT; cdr3_aa: CGSRPGQVLMNTEAFF
j_call: TRBJ2-7; clone_size: NA; v_call: TRBV2; d_call: NA; cdr3_nt: TGTGCCAGCAGTGAACAGGAATTTCAGTACTTC; cdr3_aa: CASSEQEFQYF
j_call: TRBJ1-4; clone_size: NA; v_call: TRBV11-2; d_call: NA; cdr3_nt: TGTGCCAGCAGCTTAGTCTCTGGATGGGGCAATGAAAAACTGTTTTTT; cdr3_aa: CASSLVSGWGNEKLFF
j_call: TRBJ1-2; clone_size: NA; v_call: TRBV29-1; d_call: NA; cdr3_nt: TGCAGCGTTAGCGGAGACTACTATGGCTACACCTTC; cdr3_aa: CSVSGDYYGYTF
j_call: TRBJ1-5; clone_size: NA; v_call: TRBV6-2/TRBV6-3; d_call: TRBD1; cdr3_nt: TGTGCCAGCAGTTACCCACCCGGGACAGGGGGGATTAGCAATCAGCCCCAGCATTTT; cdr3_aa: CASSYPPGTGGISNQPQHF
j_call: TRBJ1-5; clone_size: few; v_call: TRBV9; d_call: NA; cdr3_nt: TGTGCCAGCAGCGTAGAGGGCAGCCTCAATCAGCCCCAGCATTTT; cdr3_aa: CASSVEGSLNQPQHF
j_call: TRBJ2-3; clone_size: once; v_call: TRBV9; d_call: NA; cdr3_nt: TGTGCCAGCAGCGTAGTCGGACTAATCACAGATACGCAGTATTTT; cdr3_aa: CASSVVGLITDTQYF
j_call: TRBJ2-3; clone_size: NA; v_call: TRBV9; d_call: NA; cdr3_nt: TGTGCCAGCAGCGTAGCTCCTGGGGGGTGGGACGGAAGGGATACGCAGTATTTT; cdr3_aa: CASSVAPGGWDGRDTQYF
j_call: TRBJ2-3; clone_size: NA; v_call: TRBV18; d_call: NA; cdr3_nt: TGTGCCAGCTCACCACTGGGTAGCACAGATACGCAGTATTTT; cdr3_aa: CASSPLGSTDTQYF
j_call: TRBJ2-7; clone_size: once; v_call: TRBV27; d_call: TRBD1; cdr3_nt: TGTGCCAGCAGTTGGACAGGGGGATTGGGCGAGCAGTACTTC; cdr3_aa: CASSWTGGLGEQYF
j_call: TRBJ2-7; clone_size: NA; v_call: TRBV6-6; d_call: NA; cdr3_nt: TGTGCCAGCAGTAAACCAGGGTTCGAGCAGTACTTC; cdr3_aa: CASSKPGFEQYF
j_call: TRBJ2-3; clone_size: NA; v_call: TRBV28; d_call: NA; cdr3_nt: TGTGCCAGCAGTTCGACAGCTAGCACAGATACGCAGTATTTT; cdr3_aa: CASSSTASTDTQYF
j_call: TRBJ1-1; clone_size: NA; v_call: TRBV12-3/TRBV12-4; d_call: NA; cdr3_nt: TGTGCCAGCAGTTTATGGACGAACACTGAAGCTTTCTTT; cdr3_aa: CASSLWTNTEAFF
j_call: TRBJ1-4; clone_size: NA; v_call: TRBV19; d_call: NA; cdr3_nt: TGTGCCAGTGGAGTCTCAGGCGCAACTAATGAAAAACTGTTTTTT; cdr3_aa: CASGVSGATNEKLFF
j_call: TRBJ2-1; clone_size: NA; v_call: TRBV9; d_call: TRBD2; cdr3_nt: TGTGCCAGCAGCGGGGGACTAGCGTACAATGAGCAGTTCTTC; cdr3_aa: CASSGGLAYNEQFF
j_call: TRBJ2-7; clone_size: once; v_call: TRBV28; d_call: NA; cdr3_nt: TGTGCCAGCAGTTTTGGTTCGGGGGACTGGAGGGCCTTTTTCCACGAGCAGTACTTC; cdr3_aa: CASSFGSGDWRAFFHEQYF
j_call: TRBJ2-5; clone_size: once; v_call: TRBV5-8; d_call: TRBD2; cdr3_nt: TGTGCCAGCAGCTTGGGGGTAGCGGGGATGGAGACCCAGTACTTC; cdr3_aa: CASSLGVAGMETQYF
j_call: TRBJ2-2; clone_size: NA; v_call: TRBV4-3; d_call: NA; cdr3_nt: TGCGCCAGCAGCCCACGGGACTCTAACACCGGGGAGCTGTTTTTT; cdr3_aa: CASSPRDSNTGELFF
j_call: TRBJ1-2; clone_size: NA; v_call: TRBV24-1; d_call: TRBD1; cdr3_nt: TGTGCCACCAGCCCGGGACAGATCATCCCTTCAAACGGCTACACCTTC; cdr3_aa: CATSPGQIIPSNGYTF